The rows below give T cell receptor beta chains drawn from one sample of a study of T cells in narcolepsy. TCRdb's table, derived via immunoSEQ multiplex PCR, lists solely in-frame clones and lacks some. The data contain fewer than 35,000 clones, around 83% of them singletons. Sequencing used CD45RA- memory CD4+ T cells from PBMCs. These receptors were collected from a human donor with narcolepsy. The CDR3 runs from the conserved cysteine through the conserved F or W. The D gene is left open where the match is weak. Only some rows state a clone size, as once, few, many or a class for expanded clones.

cdr3_aa	cdr3_nt	v_call	clone_size	d_call	j_call
CAISESTGEGTEAFF	TGTGCCATCAGTGAGTCGACAGGGGAGGGCACTGAAGCTTTCTTT	TRBV10-3	-	TRBD1	TRBJ1-1
CASSSMGSSYEQYF	TGCGCCAGCAGCTCAATGGGGAGCTCCTACGAGCAGTACTTC	TRBV5-1	-	-	TRBJ2-7
CASSLSTDTQYF	TGTGCCAGCAGCTTAAGCACAGATACGCAGTATTTT	TRBV7-6	-	-	TRBJ2-3
CASSLAPGAGSPLHF	TGTGCCAGCAGCTTGGCTCCCGGGGCGGGTTCACCCCTCCACTTT	TRBV5-6	-	-	TRBJ1-6
CSARDRGRVREQYF	TGCAGTGCTAGAGACAGGGGGCGCGTCCGCGAGCAGTACTTC	TRBV29-1	-	TRBD1	TRBJ2-7
CASSERGYEQYF	TGTGCCAGCAGTGAAAGGGGCTACGAGCAGTACTTC	TRBV2	-	-	TRBJ2-7
CASSSEGTPQETQYF	TGTGCCAGCAGCTCCGAGGGCACGCCGCAAGAGACCCAGTACTTC	TRBV9	-	-	TRBJ2-5
CASSRDPLYSYEQYF	TGTGCCAGCAGTCGGGACCCTCTTTACTCCTACGAGCAGTACTTC	TRBV5-5	-	-	TRBJ2-7
CASSLNPGGYTF	TGTGCCAGCAGCTTAAATCCTGGGGGCTACACCTTC	TRBV7-8	-	-	TRBJ1-2
CASSYSEGSQPQHF	TGTGCCAGCAGTTACTCGGAGGGATCTCAGCCCCAGCATTTT	TRBV6-5	-	-	TRBJ1-5
CASSAHGGNTEAFF	TGTGCCAGCAGCGCCCACGGCGGAAACACTGAAGCTTTCTTT	TRBV7-9	-	-	TRBJ1-1
CASSPRGRTYYEQYF	TGTGCCAGCAGCCCCCGGGGGCGCACATACTACGAGCAGTACTTC	TRBV5-4	-	-	TRBJ2-7
CASSNQGSEGRYTF	TGTGCCAGCAGTAACCAGGGATCGGAGGGGCGCTACACCTTC	TRBV6-4	once	-	TRBJ1-2
CASSRGLGTEAFF	TGTGCCAGCAGTAGGGGGTTGGGCACTGAAGCTTTCTTT	TRBV6-1	-	-	TRBJ1-1
CASAPRGLTGIETQYF	TGCGCCAGCGCTCCCCGGGGGTTGACAGGGATCGAGACCCAGTACTTC	TRBV5-1	once	-	TRBJ2-5
CASSDLAGGGSTEAFF	TGCGCCAGCAGTGACCTTGCAGGGGGCGGGAGCACTGAAGCTTTCTTT	TRBV10-2	-	TRBD1	TRBJ1-1
CASSSGSGSGNTIYF	TGCGCCAGCAGCTCGGGTTCGGGCTCTGGAAACACCATATATTTT	TRBV5-1	-	-	TRBJ1-3
CSARSTKSYTF	TGCAGTGCCCGGTCCACTAAGAGCTACACCTTC	TRBV20-1	-	-	TRBJ1-2
CASSPRGTGLGETQYF	TGTGCCAGCTCACCACGGGGGACAGGGTTGGGCGAGACCCAGTACTTC	TRBV18	-	TRBD1	TRBJ2-5
CASSLQGAVYEQYF	TGTGCCAGCAGCCTTCAGGGGGCAGTATACGAGCAGTACTTC	TRBV2	once	TRBD1	TRBJ2-7
CASIQGRGLDGYTF	TGTGCCAGCATTCAAGGCAGGGGGCTCGATGGCTACACCTTC	TRBV6-6	-	TRBD1	TRBJ1-2
CASSPRRQNTEAFF	TGTGCCAGCAGCCCCCGGCGACAGAACACTGAAGCTTTCTTT	TRBV6-1	-	-	TRBJ1-1
CASSLGYQPQHF	TGTGCCAGCAGCTTGGGTTATCAGCCCCAGCATTTT	TRBV7-9	-	-	TRBJ1-5
CASSSRATLADTQYF	TGTGCCAGCAGCTCAAGAGCGACACTCGCAGATACGCAGTATTTT	TRBV7-3	-	-	TRBJ2-3
CASRPMGPKWEKLFF	TGCGCCAGCCGCCCCATGGGCCCTAAATGGGAAAAACTGTTTTTT	TRBV4-1	few	-	TRBJ1-4
CASSSGSTGEKLFF	TGTGCCAGCAGCTCGGGATCTACAGGGGAAAAACTGTTTTTT	TRBV7-6	-	-	TRBJ1-4
CASSLAGTYNTGELFF	TGTGCCAGCAGCTTAGCCGGGACCTACAACACCGGGGAGCTGTTTTTT	TRBV7-6	once	-	TRBJ2-2
CASSQSWRGSTDTQYF	TGCGCCAGCAGTCAATCCTGGCGGGGGTCCACAGATACGCAGTATTTT	TRBV23-1	-	TRBD2	TRBJ2-3
CASSGGQGGYGYTF	TGTGCCAGCAGTGGAGGACAGGGGGGTTATGGCTACACCTTC	TRBV6-1	-	TRBD1	TRBJ1-2
CASSESRAYGYTF	TGTGCCAGCAGTGAATCGAGAGCCTATGGCTACACCTTC	TRBV6-1	once	-	TRBJ1-2
CASSQERGGIGSTDTQYF	TGCGCCAGCAGCCAAGAACGGGGGGGGATAGGGAGCACAGATACGCAGTATTTT	TRBV4-3	-	TRBD2	TRBJ2-3
CASVLGQGGTEAFF	TGTGCCAGCGTTTTGGGGCAGGGTGGCACTGAAGCTTTCTTT	TRBV2	-	-	TRBJ1-1
CASGRRSPLHF	TGTGCCAGTGGCCGGAGATCACCCCTCCACTTT	TRBV19	-	-	TRBJ1-6
CASSPTQETQYF	TGTGCCAGCTCACCTACTCAAGAGACCCAGTACTTC	TRBV18	-	-	TRBJ2-5
CASSQDLSRDRQGTQYF	TGCGCCAGCAGCCAAGATCTAAGCCGGGACAGGCAAGGGACCCAGTACTTC	TRBV4-3	-	TRBD1	TRBJ2-5
CASGLLGQSNQPQHF	TGTGCTAGTGGTTTGTTGGGACAGAGCAATCAGCCCCAGCATTTT	TRBV12-5	few	TRBD1	TRBJ1-5
CATSNYYAGEGGYAF	TGTGCCACCAGTAATTATTATGCAGGGGAAGGTGGCTACGCCTTC	TRBV15	-	-	TRBJ1-2
CASSYSELHSTDTQYF	TGTGCCAGCAGTTACTCGGAGCTTCATTCCACAGATACGCAGTATTTT	TRBV6-5	-	-	TRBJ2-3
CASSLVGGRSTDTQYF	TGTGCCAGCAGCTTAGTAGGGGGTCGGAGCACAGATACGCAGTATTTT	TRBV7-6	-	-	TRBJ2-3
CAWIQSSGNTIYF	TGTGCCTGGATCCAAAGCTCTGGAAACACCATATATTTT	TRBV30	-	-	TRBJ1-3
CASSEGTGYGYTF	TGTGCCAGCAGCGAAGGGACAGGCTATGGCTACACCTTC	TRBV7-8	-	TRBD1	TRBJ1-2
CASTDRRLAGGGDTQYF	TGTGCCAGCACCGACCGAAGACTAGCGGGGGGGGGAGATACGCAGTATTTT	TRBV2	-	TRBD2	TRBJ2-3
CASSFTRTEAFF	TGTGCCAGCAGCTTTACGCGGACTGAAGCTTTCTTT	TRBV5-6	-	-	TRBJ1-1
CASSFGRQTQYF	TGTGCCAGCAGCTTTGGGCGACAGACGCAGTACTTC	TRBV13	-	-	TRBJ2-5
CASSVSGRPNSPLHF	TGTGCCAGCAGCGTATCAGGACGCCCGAATTCACCCCTCCACTTT	TRBV9	few	-	TRBJ1-6
CASGLVRIGLATSSYNEQFF	TGTGCTAGTGGTTTGGTACGAATCGGACTAGCGACGAGCTCCTACAATGAGCAGTTCTTC	TRBV12-5	-	TRBD2	TRBJ2-1
CASSAMNQPQHF	TGTGCCAGTAGTGCGATGAATCAGCCCCAGCATTTT	TRBV19	-	-	TRBJ1-5
CASSLGTGNYGYTF	TGCGCCAGCAGCTTGGGTACAGGGAACTATGGCTACACCTTC	TRBV5-1	-	-	TRBJ1-2
CASSATGTDGGKLFF	TGTGCCAGTAGTGCAACAGGGACAGACGGGGGAAAACTGTTTTTT	TRBV19	few	TRBD1	TRBJ1-4
CASSLGVVPQPQHF	TGTGCCAGCAGTCTTGGAGTGGTGCCTCAGCCCCAGCATTTT	TRBV2	few	-	TRBJ1-5
CASSSGAQNTEAFF	TGTGCCAGCAGCTCTGGGGCGCAGAACACTGAAGCTTTCTTT	TRBV7-2	-	-	TRBJ1-1
CASSLGSVTNEKLFF	TGTGCCAGCAGCTTAGGGTCAGTTACTAATGAAAAACTGTTTTTT	TRBV7-9	-	-	TRBJ1-4
CASSPSGQGLYGYTF	TGTGCCAGCAGCCCCTCGGGACAGGGGTTGTATGGCTACACCTTC	TRBV7-3	-	TRBD1	TRBJ1-2
CASSRDRSNEKLFF	TGTGCCAGCAGCCGGGACAGAAGTAATGAAAAACTGTTTTTT	TRBV7-2	once	TRBD1	TRBJ1-4